Presented here are 22 T cell receptor beta chains from one specimen sequenced in a study of PD-L1 blockade in urothelial cancer (dated by TCRdb to about 2017). The sample's time point, from its label and the paper: peripheral blood 6 weeks after treatment start. Library preparation used the immunoSEQ multiplex PCR assay. TCRdb obtained this table from immuneACCESS and retained in-frame rearrangements with V and J assigned. These tables miss some clones; where compared with another copy, unresolved V genes account for less than half of the shortfall, and the remainder is unexplained. In all, the sample holds some 30,000 clones, and about four fifths of those were seen once. The ten top clones hold approximately 3.3% of the sample. The sample was PBMCs, taken around atezolizumab (anti-PD-L1) treatment. The receptors were gathered from a man between 65 and 80 years old with urothelial cancer.

The V call is TRBV4-3, the J call TRBJ2-3; D remains ambiguous. CDR3 length equals 15 residues. Per the germline V gene, CDR1 is LGHNA and CDR2 is YSLEER. V was clipped by 1 base and J by 0 bases, with 8 bases between them. CDR3 bases: TGCGCCAGCAGCCAAGGAGGCGCTAGCACAGATACGCAGTATTTT. Translated: CASSQGGASTDTQYF.

The genes are TRBV19 and TRBJ2-7, with 16 nucleotides matching TRBD2. V dropped 4 bases and J dropped 7; count of bases not matched to a gene: 4. CDR1 LNHDA and CDR2 SQIVND come from the germline V gene (reference sequence). The CDR3 covers 15 residues. CDR3 DNA: TGTGCCAGTAGTACCGGGACTAGCGGGAGGGGTGAGCAGTACTTC. It translates to CASSTGTSGRGEQYF. Full variable domain (missing parts from reference TRBV19 and TRBJ2-7): DGGITQSPKYLFRKEGQNVTLSCEQNLNHDAMYWYRQDPGQGLRLIYYSQIVNDFQKGDIAEGYSVSREKKESFPLTVTSAQKNPTAFYLCASSTGTSGRGEQYFGPGTRLTVT.

The chain employs TRBV7-2 and TRBJ2-2; D ambiguous. The CDR3 sequence is 12 residues long. Trimming left V 5 bases short and J 7 bases short, with 8 bases between. Germline V gives CDR1 SGHTA, CDR2 FQGNSA. CDR3 bases: TGTGCCAGCAGCCCCCGTGTCGGGGAGCTGTTTTTT. Protein: CASSPRVGELFF.

This chain connects TRBV14 to TRBJ1-2; D is unclear. The CDR3 runs 15 residues. V lost 1 base and J lost 7, with 16 bases in between. CDR1 and CDR2 from the germline V gene are SGHDN and FVKESK. The CDR3 protein is CASSQGNIPLAGYTF. The CDR3 DNA reads as TGTGCCAGCAGCCAAGGAAATATACCACTCGCTGGCTACACCTTC.

The J gene is TRBJ2-7, the V gene TRBV5-1; 11 bases agree with TRBD2. The V segment lost 4 bases and the J segment 3 bases; nucleotides outside the gene matches: 3. This CDR3 region has 14 residues. Germline V gives CDR1 SGHRS, CDR2 YFSETQ. The CDR3 reads CASSTGTSGYEQYF. The CDR3 DNA sequence: TGCGCCAGCAGCACCGGGACTAGCGGCTACGAGCAGTACTTC. The full variable domain, in which reference TRBV5-1 and TRBJ2-7 provide the parts outside the CDR3, is KAGVTQTPRYLIKTRGQQVTLSCSPISGHRSVSWYQQTPGQGLQFLFEYFSETQRNKGNFPGRFSGRQFSNSRSEMNVSTLELGDSALYLCASSTGTSGYEQYFGPGTRLTVT.

The chain recombines TRBV7-9 with TRBJ2-3; 7 bases line up with TRBD1. Trimming at V came to 3 bases and at J to 5 bases, leaving 5 bases not matched to a gene. CDR3 length: 14 amino acids. From germline, CDR1 is SEHNR and CDR2 FQNEAQ (reference sequence). CDR3 region: CASSFDRAGDTQYF. The CDR3 bases are TGTGCCAGCAGCTTCGACAGGGCGGGAGATACGCAGTATTTT.

V gene TRBV7-9 combines with J gene TRBJ2-3, with 10 positions matching TRBD2. After removal of 4 bases from V and 3 bases from J, the junction contained 4 bases not matched to a gene. In germline, CDR1 is SEHNR, CDR2 FQNEAQ (reference sequence). The CDR3 totals 15 residues. The CDR3 DNA follows: TGTGCCAGCAGCTCAGCGGGGGGGCCGACAGATACGCAGTATTTT. This translates into CASSSAGGPTDTQYF.

The rearrangement links TRBV11-2 to TRBJ2-7; the D gene is possibly TRBD1 (7 bases). The germline gives CDR1 SGHAT, CDR2 FQNNGV. The CDR3 is 12 residues long. V was pared by 5 bases and J by 9 bases, with 14 bases between. Written as DNA, the CDR3 is TGTGCCAGCAGCAACAGACAGGGAGGGCAGTACTTC. Its protein is CASSNRQGGQYF.

The chain has TRBV5-3 and TRBJ1-5; the D gene is possibly TRBD1 (6 bases). TRBV5-3 is assigned to the ORF class and has an uncertain function. CDR3 length: 18 residues. V was pared by 3 bases and J by 0 bases, with 19 bases between. CDR3 sequence reads: CARSSGTRVSRSNQPQHF. The CDR3 DNA reads as TGTGCCAGAAGCTCCGGGACAAGGGTTTCTCGTAGCAATCAGCCCCAGCATTTT.

The chain couples TRBV4-2 to TRBJ1-3; D not resolved. CDR3 length: 16 residues. V lost 0 bases and J 3 bases, leaving 12 bases between the germline ends. From germline, CDR1 is LGHNA and CDR2 YNFKEQ. The CDR3: CASSQDGRGGGNTIYF. The CDR3, as DNA: TGTGCCAGCAGCCAAGATGGTCGGGGAGGTGGAAACACCATATATTTT.

The chain has TRBV4-3 and TRBJ1-2, with D uncertain. This CDR3 is built from 16 residues. The V and J ends lost 0 bases and 3 bases respectively, with 14 bases between them. Germline lookup yields CDR1 LGHNA and CDR2 YSLEER. Here the CDR3 DNA reads TGCGCCAGCAGCCAAGAGGGTTCAGGTTTGGACTATGGCTACACCTTC. It codes for CASSQEGSGLDYGYTF.

The chain couples TRBV28 to TRBJ1-4, with 8 bases matching TRBD1. Germline assignment: CDR1 MDHEN and CDR2 SYDVKM. The J segment lost 7 bases and the V segment lost 5 bases, leaving 6 bases of the junction unmatched. The CDR3 covers 14 residues. CDR3 DNA sequence: TGTGCCAGCAGTCCGGACAGGGCAGGTGAAAAACTGTTTTTT. Translated, it gives CASSPDRAGEKLFF.

The gene calls are TRBV5-4 and TRBJ2-3; maybe TRBD1 (6 bases). V lost 0 bases and J lost 3, with 11 bases in between. CDR1 is SGHNT, CDR2 YYREEE, per germline (reference sequence). The CDR3 has 15 residues. CDR3 nucleotides: TGTGCCAGCAGCTTGGGTAGGGGGAGTACAGATACGCAGTATTTT. It encodes CASSLGRGSTDTQYF.

CDR3 sequence: CASRDRGGSYNEQFF. CDR3 sequence (DNA): TGCGCCAGCCGGGACAGGGGAGGTTCCTACAATGAGCAGTTCTTC. J is TRBJ2-1 and V is TRBV5-1, with 10 bases identical to TRBD1. Germline values: CDR1 SGHRS, CDR2 YFSETQ. The CDR3 covers 15 residues. The J segment lost 1 base and the V segment lost 7 bases, leaving 5 bases of the junction unmatched. Variable domain in full (rest from reference TRBV5-1 and TRBJ2-1): KAGVTQTPRYLIKTRGQQVTLSCSPISGHRSVSWYQQTPGQGLQFLFEYFSETQRNKGNFPGRFSGRQFSNSRSEMNVSTLELGDSALYLCASRDRGGSYNEQFFGPGTRLTVL.

The gene calls are TRBV4-2 and TRBJ1-6; TRBD1 agrees at 7 bases. The CDR3 length is 15 residues. V lost 0 bases, J lost 9 bases, and 5 bases stayed unmatched. Germline CDR1 LGHNA, CDR2 YNFKEQ. The CDR3 bases are TGTGCCAGCAGCCAAGAGACAGGGACGAGTTCACCCCTCCACTTT. Translated: CASSQETGTSSPLHF.

This clone came up once. The chain recombines TRBV5-1 with TRBJ2-3, with 7 nucleotides matching TRBD2. CDR1 and CDR2 from the germline V gene are SGHRS and YFSETQ. The trim removed 3 bases at V and 2 bases at J, leaving 9 bases unmatched. The CDR3 is 16 residues long. For the CDR3, the DNA is TGCGCCAGCAGCTCTGGGAGGGGCCGAATCACAGATACGCAGTATTTT. Translating it yields CASSSGRGRITDTQYF.

This chain links TRBV5-1 with TRBJ1-1, with no clear D. This CDR3 contains 14 residues. Trimming took off 3 bases at V and 0 bases at J, with 9 bases between the two ends. Germline loops: CDR1 SGHRS, CDR2 YFSETQ. CDR3 protein: CASSSDNVNTEAFF. For the CDR3, the DNA is TGCGCCAGCAGCTCAGACAATGTGAACACTGAAGCTTTCTTT.

This clone has a handful of counts. The rearrangement uses TRBV27 and TRBJ2-2; 9 bases line up with TRBD1. Germline loops: CDR1 MNHEY, CDR2 SMNVEV (reference sequence). The CDR3 runs to 15 residues. Trimming at V came to 6 bases and at J to 5 bases, leaving 7 bases not matched to a gene. CDR3 bases: TGTGCCAGCAGGGGACCGGGACAGGGTACCGGGGAGCTGTTTTTT. Its translation: CASRGPGQGTGELFF.

The V and J genes are TRBV7-9 and TRBJ2-5; D perhaps matches TRBD2 (6 bases). The ends were cut back, 5 bases at V and 9 bases at J, with 13 bases in the middle. The CDR3 sequence is 12 residues long. Germline values: CDR1 SEHNR, CDR2 FQNEAQ (reference sequence). CDR3 sequence: CASSPAWGAQYF. CDR3 DNA sequence: TGTGCCAGCAGCCCTGCCTGGGGGGCCCAGTACTTC.

The V gene is TRBV28, the J gene TRBJ1-2; 7 bases line up with TRBD1. CDR1 MDHEN and CDR2 SYDVKM come from the germline V gene. This CDR3 comprises 14 residues. Losses at the gene ends were 6 bases for V and 0 bases for J; bases not matched to a gene: 4. The CDR3 reads CASRTGSSNYGYTF. DNA for the CDR3: TGTGCCAGCAGGACAGGGTCCTCTAACTATGGCTACACCTTC.

This chain connects TRBV19 to TRBJ2-1, with 10 bases matching TRBD2. Germline trimming cut 5 bases from V and 1 base from J; bases unmatched to any gene: 5. Germline CDR1 LNHDA, CDR2 SQIVND (reference sequence). There are 16 residues in the CDR3. CDR3 loop: CASSVLAGRSYNEQFF. CDR3 in DNA: TGTGCCAGTAGTGTACTAGCGGGAAGGTCCTACAATGAGCAGTTCTTC.

V gene TRBV6-7 combines with J gene TRBJ2-7; 10 bases are shared with TRBD2. TRBV6-7 is annotated as an ORF whose role is uncertain. This CDR3 spans 15 amino acids. V lost 7 bases, J lost 2 bases, and 8 bases stayed unmatched. The CDR3 DNA is TGTGCCAGCACCAAGACTAGCGGGTACACCTACGAGCAGTACTTC. Encoded protein: CASTKTSGYTYEQYF.